What follows describes a single TCR beta chain. The antigen remains unidentified. The data stem from a study of follicular helper T cells after annual influenza vaccination. From germline, CDR1 is LNHNV and CDR2 YYDKDF (reference sequence). Trimming stripped 1 base from V and 0 bases from J, with 8 bases between. The CDR3 covers 15 residues. Sequencing of TCRB used Survey level resolution. Method: immunoSEQ multiplex PCR; TCRdb's copy keeps in-frame clones and lacks some. The profile shows about 14,000 clones, almost 85% of them singletons. Time point defined: 2014-2015 season, pre-vaccination. Before and after seasonal inactivated influenza vaccination, adults gave blood for sorting CD4 subsets for sequencing. Study observations and caveats: Undersampling of larger non-cTfh compartments could not be excluded.

This sequence was found in an adult who received the influenza vaccine. Material: CXCR5- memory CD4+ T cells sorted from blood, obtained on the day of influenza vaccination. The J gene is TRBJ2-3, the V gene TRBV15; tentatively, D is TRBD1 (6 bases). The CDR3 spells CATSRGDTSTDTQYF. The CDR3 coding sequence is TGTGCCACCAGCAGAGGGGACACTAGCACAGATACGCAGTATTTT.